This is a list of T cell receptor beta chains from one sample in a study of blood T cell repertoires in COVID-19. Assay: immunoSEQ multiplex PCR; the TCRdb copy retains only in-frame clones and omits some. The repertoire has under 250,000 clones, around nine tenths of them found once; the top ten carry around 4%. The sample was PBMCs or T cells enriched from blood (not recorded which). The origin of the receptors is a woman between 25 and 40 years old with acute COVID-19. Both conserved end residues are part of each CDR3. The D gene is left open where the match is weak. Clone size is stated in some rows and not others, as once, few, many or a class when expanded.

clone size	D gene	V gene	J gene	CDR3 length	CDR3 protein	CDR3 DNA
once	TRBD1	TRBV9	TRBJ2-1	16	CASSHVIGQGSNEQFF	TGTGCCAGCAGCCACGTAATTGGACAGGGTAGCAATGAGCAGTTCTTC
NA	NA	TRBV28	TRBJ2-2	17	CASSFGPGQTNTGELFF	TGTGCCAGCAGTTTCGGACCGGGACAAACGAACACCGGGGAGCTGTTTTTT
NA	NA	TRBV4-1	TRBJ2-1	16	CASSQGVRLGYNEQFF	TGCGCCAGCAGCCAAGGAGTGAGACTAGGTTACAATGAGCAGTTCTTC
NA	TRBD2	TRBV20-1	TRBJ2-1	15	CSASSKRGPYNEQFF	TGCAGCGCTAGTAGTAAGCGGGGACCTTACAATGAGCAGTTCTTC
NA	TRBD1	TRBV3-1/TRBV3-2	TRBJ2-2	18	CASSQGPGQGGNTGELFF	TGTGCCAGCAGCCAAGGACCTGGACAGGGAGGAAACACCGGGGAGCTGTTTTTT
NA	TRBD1	TRBV19	TRBJ2-7	13	CASSIGQGREQYF	TGTGCCAGTAGTATCGGACAGGGTAGGGAGCAGTACTTC
NA	NA	TRBV6-1	TRBJ2-3	13	CASSEFSADTQYF	TGTGCCAGCAGTGAATTTTCCGCAGATACGCAGTATTTT
NA	NA	TRBV9	TRBJ1-3	13	CASSAGTGNTIYF	TGTGCCAGCAGCGCCGGGACAGGAAACACCATATATTTT
NA	NA	TRBV28	TRBJ1-1	12	CASSSPTAEAFF	TGTGCCAGCAGCTCCCCCACAGCTGAAGCTTTCTTT
NA	TRBD1	TRBV10-1	TRBJ1-6	15	CASSGWTGWHSPLHF	TGCGCCAGCAGTGGCTGGACAGGGTGGCATTCACCCCTCCACTTT
NA	NA	TRBV5-1	TRBJ2-2	16	CASSLVTGSETGELFF	TGCGCCAGCAGCTTGGTTACAGGGAGCGAGACCGGGGAGCTGTTTTTT
NA	TRBD2	TRBV5-8	TRBJ2-3	16	CASSLGTSGGTDTQYF	TGTGCCAGCAGCCTGGGGACTAGCGGGGGCACAGATACGCAGTATTTT
NA	NA	TRBV10-3	TRBJ1-1	12	CAIAGPDERAFF	TGTGCCATCGCGGGGCCGGATGAGAGAGCTTTCTTT
NA	NA	TRBV4-3	TRBJ2-1	18	CASSQRVSRGSSYNEQFF	TGCGCCAGCAGCCAACGAGTCTCCCGGGGGAGCTCCTACAATGAGCAGTTCTTC
NA	NA	TRBV14	TRBJ2-7	16	CASSQIRGTVSYEQYF	TGTGCCAGCAGCCAAATCCGGGGGACAGTTTCCTACGAGCAGTACTTC
NA	TRBD1	TRBV5-4	TRBJ1-6	16	CASSLMGGTGESPLHF	TGTGCCAGCAGCTTGATGGGAGGGACAGGGGAATCACCCCTCCACTTT
NA	TRBD1	TRBV5-1	TRBJ2-2	14	CASSIGTGSGELFF	TGCGCCAGCAGCATTGGGACAGGCAGCGGGGAGCTGTTTTTT
NA	NA	TRBV9	TRBJ1-1	15	CASSVTLGAGTEAFF	TGTGCCAGCAGCGTTACCCTGGGGGCGGGCACTGAAGCTTTCTTT
NA	TRBD1	TRBV10-2	TRBJ1-5	17	CASSRTGDAYSNQPQHF	TGCGCCAGCAGTAGGACAGGGGATGCGTATAGCAATCAGCCCCAGCATTTT
NA	TRBD2	TRBV5-1	TRBJ2-3	16	CASSDGAGPSTDTQYF	TGCGCCAGCAGCGACGGAGCGGGGCCAAGCACAGATACGCAGTATTTT
NA	TRBD1	TRBV4-3	TRBJ1-5	15	CASSINRGLGQPQHF	TGCGCCAGCAGTATTAACAGGGGGCTGGGTCAGCCCCAGCATTTT
few	TRBD2	TRBV9	TRBJ2-3	15	CASSAGTSGPDTQYF	TGTGCCAGCAGCGCCGGGACTAGCGGTCCAGATACGCAGTATTTT
NA	NA	TRBV9	TRBJ2-1	13	CASSEPVHNEQFF	TGTGCCAGCAGCGAACCGGTCCACAATGAGCAGTTCTTC
NA	NA	TRBV6-5	TRBJ1-1	14	CASRRGGWGTEAFF	TGTGCCAGCAGGAGGGGGGGCTGGGGCACTGAAGCTTTCTTT
NA	NA	TRBV29-1	TRBJ2-2	14	CSVARDTGTGELFF	TGCAGCGTGGCCCGGGACACCGGCACCGGGGAGCTGTTTTTT
NA	NA	TRBV5-1	TRBJ1-3	15	CASSLVGGPGNTIYF	TGCGCCAGCAGCTTGGTGGGGGGACCTGGAAACACCATATATTTT
NA	NA	TRBV30	TRBJ2-7	14	CAWSVSGPSYEQYF	TGTGCCTGGAGTGTGAGCGGGCCGTCCTACGAGCAGTACTTC
NA	TRBD2	TRBV19	TRBJ2-2	18	CASNPGLAGVSGTGELFF	TGTGCCAGTAACCCTGGACTAGCGGGGGTTAGCGGCACCGGGGAGCTGTTTTTT
NA	TRBD1	TRBV27	TRBJ1-2	13	CASSTGQNYGYTF	TGTGCCAGCAGTACGGGACAGAACTATGGCTACACCTTC
once	NA	TRBV6-5	TRBJ2-1	15	CASSYSSRVGNEQFF	TGTGCCAGCAGTTATTCCTCCCGGGTAGGCAATGAGCAGTTCTTC
NA	TRBD1	TRBV29-1	TRBJ1-1	12	CSARTGNTEAFF	TGCAGCGCCCGGACAGGAAACACTGAAGCTTTCTTT
NA	TRBD1	TRBV7-8	TRBJ1-2	15	CASSLGVQGVYGYTF	TGTGCCAGCAGCTTAGGAGTACAGGGGGTCTATGGCTACACCTTC
NA	NA	TRBV5-1	TRBJ2-7	15	CASSFGGTANYEQYF	TGCGCCAGCAGCTTTGGGGGGACAGCGAACTACGAGCAGTACTTC
NA	NA	TRBV11-2	TRBJ1-2	14	CASSLDAALYGYTF	TGTGCCAGCAGCTTAGATGCGGCTCTTTATGGCTACACCTTC
NA	NA	TRBV14	TRBJ1-4	16	CASSPPGRGAKEKLFF	TGTGCCAGCAGCCCCCCTGGGCGGGGGGCTAAGGAAAAACTGTTTTTT